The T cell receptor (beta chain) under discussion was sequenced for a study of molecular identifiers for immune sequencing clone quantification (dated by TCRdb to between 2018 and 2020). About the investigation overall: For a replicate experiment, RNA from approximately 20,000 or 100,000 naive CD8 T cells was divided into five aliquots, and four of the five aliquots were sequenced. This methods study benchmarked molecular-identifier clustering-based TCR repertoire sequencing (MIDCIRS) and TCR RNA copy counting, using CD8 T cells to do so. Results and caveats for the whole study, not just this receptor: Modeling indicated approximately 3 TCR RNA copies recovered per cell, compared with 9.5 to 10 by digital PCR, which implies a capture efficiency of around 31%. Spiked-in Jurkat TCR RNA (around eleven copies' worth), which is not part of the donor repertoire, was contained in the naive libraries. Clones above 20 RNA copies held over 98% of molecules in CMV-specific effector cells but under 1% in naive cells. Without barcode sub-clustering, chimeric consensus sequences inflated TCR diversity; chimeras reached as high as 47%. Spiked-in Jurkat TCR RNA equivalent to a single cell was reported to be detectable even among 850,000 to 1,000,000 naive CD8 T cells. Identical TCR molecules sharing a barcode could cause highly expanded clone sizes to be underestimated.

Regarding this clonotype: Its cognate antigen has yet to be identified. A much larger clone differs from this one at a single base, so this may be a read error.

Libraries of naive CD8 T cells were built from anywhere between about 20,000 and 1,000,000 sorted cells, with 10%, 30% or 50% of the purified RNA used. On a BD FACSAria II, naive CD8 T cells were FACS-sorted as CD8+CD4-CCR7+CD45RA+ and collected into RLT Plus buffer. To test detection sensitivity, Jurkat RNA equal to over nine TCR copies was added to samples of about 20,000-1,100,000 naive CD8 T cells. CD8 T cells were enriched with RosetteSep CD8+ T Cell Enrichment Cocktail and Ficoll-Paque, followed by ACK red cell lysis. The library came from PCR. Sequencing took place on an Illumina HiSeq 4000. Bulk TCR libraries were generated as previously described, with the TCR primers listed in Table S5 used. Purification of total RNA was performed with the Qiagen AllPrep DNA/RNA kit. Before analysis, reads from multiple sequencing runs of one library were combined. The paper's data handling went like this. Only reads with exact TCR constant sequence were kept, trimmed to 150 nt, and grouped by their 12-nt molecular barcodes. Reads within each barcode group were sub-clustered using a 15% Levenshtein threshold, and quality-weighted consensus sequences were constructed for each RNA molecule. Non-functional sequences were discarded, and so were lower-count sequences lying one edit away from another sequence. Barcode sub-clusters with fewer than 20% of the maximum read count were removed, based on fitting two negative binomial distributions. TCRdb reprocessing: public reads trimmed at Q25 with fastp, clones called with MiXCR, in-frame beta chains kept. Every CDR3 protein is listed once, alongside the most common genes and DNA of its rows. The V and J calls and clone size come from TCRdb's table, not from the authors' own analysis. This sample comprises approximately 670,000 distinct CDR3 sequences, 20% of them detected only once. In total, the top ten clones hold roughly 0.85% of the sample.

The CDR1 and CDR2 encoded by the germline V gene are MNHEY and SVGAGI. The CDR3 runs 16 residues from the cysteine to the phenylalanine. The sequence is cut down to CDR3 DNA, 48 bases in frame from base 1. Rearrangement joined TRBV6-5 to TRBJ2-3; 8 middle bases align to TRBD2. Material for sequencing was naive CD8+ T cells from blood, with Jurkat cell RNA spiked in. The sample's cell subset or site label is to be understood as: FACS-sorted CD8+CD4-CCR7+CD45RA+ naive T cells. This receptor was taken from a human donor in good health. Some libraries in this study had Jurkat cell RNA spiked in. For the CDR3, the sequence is CASSPQSSGWTDTRYF. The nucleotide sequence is TGTGCCAGCAGCCCTCAATCTAGCGGGTGGACAGATACGCGGTATTTT.